This T cell receptor beta chain was recovered during a study of T cell changes during pregnancy in multiple sclerosis. Libraries were prepared by immunoSEQ multiplex PCR; TCRdb keeps only in-frame clonotypes and omits some of them. The top ten clones hold about 5.1% of a sample with some 49,000 clones, around 90% of them seen once. This clone was recorded once. The germline V gene encodes CDR1 SQVTM and CDR2 ANQGSEA. V gave up 8 bases and J gave up 0 bases, with 14 bases separating them. The CDR3 is made up of 13 amino acids. The chain recombines TRBV29-1 with TRBJ2-7, with D possibly TRBD2 on 6 matching bases. Source: peripheral blood, taken after pregnancy. This clonotype was sampled from a female donor in good health, enrolled as a control in a pregnancy study. The CDR3 spells CSTTSPSSYEQYF. The CDR3 DNA is TGCAGCACCACTAGCCCAAGCTCCTACGAGCAGTACTTC.